The text below deals with one T cell receptor (beta chain). Antigen specificity is unknown. The data belong to a study of T-cell memory formation after mild COVID-19. Germline lookup yields CDR1 KGHSH and CDR2 LQKENI. V shed 8 bases, J shed 0 bases, and the junction held 9 bases outside the gene matches. The CDR3 spans 17 residues. Using its own MiXCR run on the 5' RACE reads, TCRdb lists one record per CDR3 protein. The sample lists about 150,000 distinct CDR3 sequences, 15% to 20% occurring once. Whole-study results and caveats: Most CD4+ clones that shrank were in CM and EM, while CD8+ ones turned up in EMRA.

The receptor was derived from an adult woman who had mild COVID-19 (a few samples of this study predate the infection). Cell type and time point are not known. The sample consisted of PBMCs or a T cell subset sorted from them (not recorded which). The chain uses TRBV18 and TRBJ2-6, with 8 positions matching TRBD1. As DNA, the CDR3 is TGTGCCAGCCCCCAGACAGGGGCCCCCTCTGGGGCCAACGTCCTGACTTTC. It translates to CASPQTGAPSGANVLTF.